Sequencing of this T cell receptor (beta chain) was carried out in a study of CD8 T cells in Susac syndrome (dated by TCRdb to about 2019). At the level of the whole study: Of the Susac syndrome patients who were sequenced, about 6 had clinically active disease and roughly 8 were in clinical remission. Repertoire sequencing was used to test whether CD8+ T cell activation and differentiation in Susac syndrome was antigen driven. Susac syndrome patients were therapy-naive, on corticosteroids (some also receiving IVIg), or on IVIg alone at blood withdrawal.

RNA was extracted with the RNeasy kit and about 0.5 to 1 ug was reverse transcribed using random hexamers. The immunoSEQ multiplex PCR assay, which covers 54 Vbeta and 13 Jbeta segments, was used to amplify TCR beta CDR3 regions. To correct PCR amplification bias, a synthetic template baseline was used for both primer optimization and computational correction. The authors processed their data as follows. Only productive sequences were kept, with reads annotated to V, D and J genes according to IMGT and analyzed in immunoSEQ Analyzer. Clonality was computed as one minus Shannon entropy normalized by log2 of the number of productive unique sequences. Public and private clones were assessed among the 100 most prevalent clones of each patient and control. Clones were defined as Susac-specific when absent from the healthy and MS cohorts, from 1052 published viral clones and from other ImmuneACCESS disease sequences. Clones were called with MiXCR by TCRdb after fastp trimmed the public reads at Q25, and only in-frame beta chains were retained. All rows with the same CDR3 protein become a single entry with the most common DNA and genes. The V and J calls come from TCRdb's annotation, not from the publication. The sample records 150,000 to 190,000 distinct CDR3 sequences, about 95% of which are singletons. 0.16% of the sample belongs to the ten largest clones.

This clonotype came up once. The specificity of this receptor is unknown. The sample holds no much larger clone one base away, and base qualities are not on file. One read alone provides weak support. CDR1 and CDR2 were assigned from the germline V gene (reference sequence) as LGHDT and YNNKEL. V is shortened by 7 bases, J by 8 bases, and the region joining them spans 12 bases. Spanning cysteine to phenylalanine, the CDR3 consists of 13 amino acids. Only the CDR3 portion is preserved as DNA: 39 bases, with reading frame beginning at the first base. Peripheral blood CD8+ and CD4+ T cells from healthy donors, Susac syndrome patients and multiple sclerosis patients were profiled by high-throughput TCR beta sequencing. The Susac syndrome patients fulfilled recently defined diagnostic criteria for either definite or probable disease. CD8+ TEMRA cells were enriched by FACS, while bulk CD8+ and CD4+ T cells were purified by magnetic negative isolation. Blood was collected in EDTA tubes and processed within 24 hours, with PBMCs isolated through density gradient centrifugation. PBMCs intended for TCR sequencing were cryopreserved in liquid nitrogen and were subsequently thawed in a 37 degrees C water bath. The sorted or isolated CD4+, CD8+ and CD8+ TEMRA cells reached a purity of at least 90%.

Broad study findings and their caveats: No clonal expansion was detected in the CD4+ T cell repertoire of Susac syndrome patients. The number of individuals in the TCR sequencing and HLA analysis was recognized as being relatively small.

The TCR comes from a human donor with Susac syndrome. Rearrangement joined TRBV3-1 to TRBJ1-6; the D gene cannot be named for sure. The sequencing sample was made of CD4+ T cells from PBMCs. The nucleotide sequence reads TGTGCCAGCATGGACGGGAGTCATTCACCCCTCCACTTT. This yields the protein CASMDGSHSPLHF. Beyond the CDR3, the reference TRBV3-1 and TRBJ1-6 genes provide the residues; the full variable domain reads: DTAVSQTPKYLVTQMGNDKSIKCEQNLGHDTMYWYKQDSKKFLKIMFSYNNKELIINETVPNRFSPKSPDKAHLNLHINSLELGDSAVYFCASMDGSHSPLHFGNGTRLTVT.